Listed below are T cell receptor beta chains from one sample, sequenced in a study of T cell repertoires in cytomegalovirus infection. TCRdb recomputed calls from the reads with MiXCR, one row per CDR3 protein. This sample has 550,000 to 850,000 distinct CDR3 sequences, with around a third found just once. The antigens these receptors bind are not known. The material was cultured PBMCs, obtained from culture after CMV antigen stimulation. These receptors came from a human donor in good health (CMV status not recorded). Some clones in this sample may be carry-over from other donors' samples. Both conserved end residues are part of each CDR3. Fields, in order: CDR3 length, clone size, V gene, J gene, D gene, CDR3 protein, CDR3 DNA. A D gene is named only where the DNA matches it firmly. Size is stated for part of the rows, as once, few or many counts, or as a class when the clone is expanded.

>13|.|TRBV2|TRBJ1-1|.
CASSGGIDTEAFF
TGTGCCAGCAGTGGTGGGATCGACACTGAAGCTTTCTTT
>13|.|TRBV6-1|TRBJ2-7|.
CASRNTGSNEQYF
TGTGCCAGCAGGAACACAGGGTCCAACGAGCAGTACTTC
>13|few|TRBV7-9|TRBJ2-5|.
CASSPTSYETQYF
TGTGCCAGCAGCCCCACTAGCTACGAGACCCAGTACTTC
>15|.|TRBV19|TRBJ1-6|.
CASKDGRPVNSPLHF
TGTGCCAGTAAAGATGGACGTCCGGTGAATTCACCCCTCCACTTT
>15|few|TRBV6-1|TRBJ2-2|.
CASIQSSTSTGELFF
TGTGCCAGCATACAGTCCTCTACTTCCACCGGGGAGCTGTTTTTT
>15|.|TRBV6-1|TRBJ2-7|.
CASSEVGGWGYEQYF
TGTGCCAGCAGTGAAGTCGGGGGCTGGGGGTACGAGCAGTACTTC
>16|few|TRBV7-4|TRBJ2-7|TRBD2
CASSLVTSGSFYEQYF
TGTGCCAGCAGCTTAGTTACTAGCGGGAGTTTTTACGAGCAGTACTTC
>15|.|TRBV20-1|TRBJ2-3|TRBD1
CSASGGQGWTDTQYF
TGCAGTGCTAGCGGGGGACAGGGATGGACAGATACGCAGTATTTT
>24|once|TRBV4-1|TRBJ1-1|.
CASRPSPVSLRQQPRGQGSTEAFF
.
>16|few|TRBV7-9|TRBJ2-3|TRBD2
CASSLRDRGEQDTQYF
TGTGCCAGCAGCTTACGGGATCGGGGGGAGCAAGATACGCAGTATTTT
>15|.|TRBV27|TRBJ2-7|TRBD1
CASRGTGTGVREQYF
TGTGCCAGCAGGGGTACCGGGACAGGGGTTCGCGAGCAGTACTTC
>18|.|TRBV6-2/TRBV6-3|TRBJ2-1|TRBD2
CASSYPSSGRGGWREQFF
TGTGCCAGCAGTTACCCCTCTAGCGGGAGGGGCGGGTGGCGTGAGCAGTTCTTC
>16|few|TRBV7-6|TRBJ2-3|TRBD1
CASSYRQGKRADTQYF
TGTGCCAGCAGCTACCGACAGGGGAAGCGGGCAGATACGCAGTATTTT
>15|.|TRBV28|TRBJ1-1|TRBD1
CASSPSGQGTTEAFF
TGTGCCAGCAGTCCTTCCGGACAGGGAACCACTGAAGCTTTCTTT
>15|.|TRBV20-1|TRBJ1-3|.
CSASREWGSGNTIYF
TGCAGTGCTAGTCGTGAGTGGGGCTCTGGAAACACCATATATTTT
>17|few|TRBV10-3|TRBJ2-3|.
CAISAAGRKTSTDTQYF
TGTGCCATCAGTGCCGCGGGACGGAAGACTAGCACAGATACGCAGTATTTT
>17|.|TRBV5-1|TRBJ1-6|.
CASSLVGGPSYNSPLHF
TGCGCCAGCAGCTTGGTTGGGGGGCCCTCCTATAATTCACCCCTCCACTTT
>16|few|TRBV7-2|TRBJ2-1|TRBD2
CASSPPGLAGVVEQFF
TGTGCCAGCAGCCCCCCGGGACTAGCGGGAGTAGTCGAGCAGTTCTTC
>12|many|TRBV7-2|TRBJ2-3|.
CASSRSTDTQYF
TGTGCCAGCAGCAGGAGCACAGATACGCAGTATTTT
>16|.|TRBV7-9|TRBJ1-2|TRBD1
CASSNEDRERQNGYTF
TGTGCCAGCAGCAATGAGGACAGGGAGAGACAAAATGGCTACACCTTC
>14|.|TRBV5-1|TRBJ2-7|.
CASSPPESSYEQYF
TGCGCCAGCAGCCCTCCCGAGTCATCCTACGAGCAGTACTTC
>16|.|TRBV7-2|TRBJ2-7|TRBD2
CASSLVGGGMSYEQYF
TGTGCCAGCAGCTTAGTTGGCGGGGGGATGAGCTACGAGCAGTACTTC
>14|.|TRBV5-1|TRBJ1-4|.
CASSFSGSGEKLFF
TGCGCCAGCAGCTTTTCAGGGTCCGGCGAAAAACTGTTTTTT
>14|.|TRBV10-3|TRBJ1-2|TRBD1
CAISDRGPNYGYTF
TGTGCCATCAGTGACAGGGGGCCAAACTATGGCTACACCTTC
>16|few|TRBV28|TRBJ2-4|TRBD2
CASSPHMGGAKNIQYF
TGTGCCAGCAGCCCACACATGGGGGGGGCCAAAAACATTCAGTACTTC
>14|.|TRBV7-4|TRBJ2-1|.
CASSPSNSYNEQFF
TGTGCCAGCAGCCCCTCGAACTCCTACAATGAGCAGTTCTTC
>15|many|TRBV28|TRBJ1-1|.
CASSFPEVGGTEAFF
TGTGCCAGCAGTTTCCCCGAGGTAGGGGGCACTGAAGCTTTCTTT
>11|.|TRBV28|TRBJ1-1|.
CATRGYTEAFF
TGTGCCACCAGGGGATACACTGAAGCTTTCTTT
>15|.|TRBV12-3/TRBV12-4|TRBJ2-5|TRBD2
CASRARGLAGETQYF
TGTGCCAGCAGGGCACGGGGACTAGCGGGGGAGACCCAGTACTTC
>14|many|TRBV11-2|TRBJ2-7|.
CASSLGQISYEQYF
TGTGCCAGCAGCTTAGGACAGATCTCCTACGAGCAGTACTTC
>16|many|TRBV7-6|TRBJ1-2|.
CASSLGSGRGAWGYTF
TGTGCCAGCAGCTTGGGTTCAGGGAGGGGCGCGTGGGGCTACACCTTC
>15|.|TRBV7-2|TRBJ2-5|.
CASSLGGPGGETQYF
TGTGCCAGCAGCTTAGGGGGCCCTGGGGGGGAGACCCAGTACTTC
>13|many|TRBV7-8|TRBJ1-2|TRBD1
CASRSQGSYGYTF
TGTGCCAGCAGGTCACAGGGGTCCTATGGCTACACCTTC
>15|.|TRBV19|TRBJ2-4|.
CASRAGTYSPNIQYF
TGTGCCAGTAGGGCGGGAACTTACTCCCCCAACATTCAGTACTTC
>13|.|TRBV2|TRBJ2-3|.
CASSPQRTDTQYF
TGTGCCAGCAGTCCACAGCGCACAGATACGCAGTATTTT
>15|few|TRBV6-1|TRBJ2-3|.
CASSGERRSTDTQYF
TGTGCCAGCAGCGGAGAGAGGCGTAGCACAGATACGCAGTATTTT
>14|few|TRBV7-9|TRBJ2-2|.
CAGIRTPNTGELFF
TGTGCCGGCATAAGGACACCGAACACCGGGGAGCTGTTTTTT
>16|.|TRBV5-1|TRBJ2-1|.
CASSLAVGTSYNEQFF
TGCGCCAGCAGCTTGGCGGTAGGGACTTCCTACAATGAGCAGTTCTTC
>15|.|TRBV7-2|TRBJ2-5|TRBD2
CASSASRNLAGTQYF
TGTGCCAGCAGCGCTAGCCGCAACTTAGCGGGGACCCAGTACTTC
>13|few|TRBV19|TRBJ2-2|.
CASSTLGTGELFF
TGTGCCAGTAGTACCCTGGGCACCGGGGAGCTGTTTTTT
>15|few|TRBV12-3/TRBV12-4|TRBJ2-2|.
CASTPRGAHTGELFF
TGTGCCAGCACCCCCAGAGGAGCTCACACCGGGGAGCTGTTTTTT
>16|few|TRBV5-3|TRBJ2-5|.
CATPANTHSYQETQYF
TGTGCCACTCCTGCGAACACGCACAGTTACCAAGAGACCCAGTACTTC
>12|.|TRBV5-5|TRBJ2-3|.
CASMDWQDTQYF
TGTGCCAGCATGGACTGGCAGGATACGCAGTATTTT
>15|few|TRBV6-5|TRBJ1-2|TRBD1
CASSYSIGTAYGYTF
TGTGCCAGCAGTTACTCGATAGGGACAGCTTATGGCTACACCTTC
>13|.|TRBV20-1|TRBJ1-2|.
CSAHHRGDGGYTF
TGCAGTGCCCACCATAGGGGGGACGGGGGCTACACCTTC
>14|.|TRBV28|TRBJ2-5|.
CATTDLQRRETQYF
TGTGCCACCACGGACCTACAACGAAGGGAGACCCAGTACTTC